Below are 22 T cell receptor beta chains sequenced from a single sample in a study of CD4 T cells in relation to SARS-CoV-2 and coronaviruses. Clones were sequenced by immunoSEQ multiplex PCR, and TCRdb holds only the in-frame ones, with some missing. Among roughly 14,000 clones listed, about four fifths were seen once. The antigens for these receptors are not known. The unexposed donors gave CD4+ T cells in about 2011-2018, prior to COVID-19. The cells were cultured for 10 days before CD4+ T cells were isolated. The sample was CD4+ T cells from PBMCs, cultured in vitro. The receptors originated from a human donor in good health.

This chain joins TRBV7-8 and TRBJ2-3, with a possible D match to TRBD2 (5 bases). V was cut by 1 base and J by 7 bases, with 9 bases left in between. The CDR3 runs 13 residues. In germline, CDR1 is SGHVS, CDR2 FQNEAQ. CDR3 protein: CASSLGTGNTQYF. The CDR3 nucleotides are TGTGCCAGCAGCTTAGGGACTGGGAATACGCAGTATTTT.

The chain joins TRBV19 to TRBJ1-3, with D possibly being TRBD1 (5 bases). CDR1 LNHDA and CDR2 SQIVND come from the germline V gene (reference sequence). The CDR3 is 14 amino acids. The V gene lost 8 bases and the J gene lost 2 bases, with 13 bases spanning the gap. DNA of the CDR3: TGTGCCAGTGGAAACCGACAGCCTGGAAACACCATATATTTT. It specifies CASGNRQPGNTIYF.

This clone came up once. V usage is TRBV21-1 and J usage is TRBJ1-2; TRBD1 is taken as the D call from the table, unchecked against the DNA. TRBV21-1 constitutes a pseudogene. The CDR3 extends over 16 amino acids. CDR3 nucleotide sequence: TGTGCCAGCAGCAAGGATGACAGGACCGAGAACTATGGCTACACCTTC. The encoded protein is CASSKDDRTENYGYTF.

This clone has only a few counts. V usage is TRBV10-2 and J usage is TRBJ1-5; D is ambiguous. This CDR3 is 13 amino acids long. With 10 bases removed from V and 3 bases from J, the gap between germline ends came to 13 bases. The germline gives CDR1 WSHSY, CDR2 SAAADI. In nucleotides, the CDR3 is TGCGCCACCGGAATTCAAGCCAATCAGCCCCAGCATTTT. Amino acid sequence: CATGIQANQPQHF.

V gene TRBV6-1 combines with J gene TRBJ1-2; no firm D call. CDR1 MNHNS and CDR2 SASEGT come from the germline V gene. The V gene lost 0 bases and the J gene lost 8 bases, with 16 bases spanning the gap. The CDR3 consists of 15 residues. In nucleotides, the CDR3 is TGTGCCAGCAGTGAAGCTTTCGGCAGTCTTAGCGGCTACACCTTC. Protein product: CASSEAFGSLSGYTF.

The chain uses TRBV3-1 (or the pseudogene TRBV3-2) and TRBJ2-3; no clear D gene. Per germline, CDR1 LGHDT and CDR2 YNNKEL (reference sequence). The CDR3 runs to 13 residues. Trimming pared 0 bases from V and 4 bases from J, leaving 5 bases between. CDR3 protein: CASSQDRADTQYF. In DNA, the CDR3 is TGTGCCAGCAGCCAAGATAGGGCAGATACGCAGTATTTT.

V gene TRBV5-1 combines with J gene TRBJ1-4, with 9 bases aligning to TRBD1. The ends lost 3 bases at V and 8 bases at J; junction bases unmatched: 5. The CDR3 loop spans 14 amino acids. Per the germline V gene, CDR1 is SGHRS and CDR2 is YFSETQ. In DNA form, the CDR3 reads TGCGCCAGCAGCTCGGGACAGGGTGGCGAAAAACTGTTTTTT. Its translation: CASSSGQGGEKLFF. The variable domain in full, with the rest retrieved from reference TRBV5-1 and TRBJ1-4, is KAGVTQTPRYLIKTRGQQVTLSCSPISGHRSVSWYQQTPGQGLQFLFEYFSETQRNKGNFPGRFSGRQFSNSRSEMNVSTLELGDSALYLCASSSGQGGEKLFFGSGTQLSVL.

The CDR3 DNA reads TGTGCCAGCAGCTTAGGGGGTACGGGGTACAATGAGCAGTTCTTC. This codes for CASSLGGTGYNEQFF. This sequence joins TRBV7-8 and TRBJ2-1, with D possibly TRBD2 on 5 matching bases. The V and J ends lost 1 base and 4 bases respectively, with 11 bases between them. CDR3 size: 15 residues. In germline, CDR1 is SGHVS, CDR2 FQNEAQ.

The J gene is TRBJ1-4, the V gene TRBV12-2. TRBV12-2 has pseudogene status. The CDR3 extends over 12 amino acids. CDR3 nucleotides: TGTGCAAGTCGCTTCCAAGGGCGCAGATTATTTTTT. It yields the protein CASRFQGRRLFF.

The rearrangement links TRBV2 to TRBJ1-5, with TRBD1 matching 7 bases. CDR1 SNHLY and CDR2 FYNNEI come from the germline V gene. V shed 5 bases, J shed 6 bases, and the junction held 10 bases outside the gene matches. This CDR3 has 15 residues. Here the CDR3 reads CASSKTGVRGQPQHF. As DNA, the CDR3 is TGTGCCAGCAGTAAAACAGGGGTGCGGGGTCAGCCCCAGCATTTT. The full variable domain, with the rest looked up from reference TRBV2 and TRBJ1-5, is EPEVTQTPSHQVTQMGQEVILRCVPISNHLYFYWYRQILGQKVEFLVSFYNNEISEKSEIFDDQFSVERPDGSNFTLKIRSTKLEDSAMYFCASSKTGVRGQPQHFGDGTRLSIL.

The chain has TRBV30 and TRBJ1-3; tentatively, D is TRBD1 (6 bases). Trimming removed 2 bases from V and 2 bases from J, with 10 bases in between. The CDR3 is made up of 14 amino acids. Germline V CDR1 and CDR2: GTSNPN, SVGIG (reference sequence). CDR3 in DNA: TGTGCCTGGAGTTCAGGGGCGGCTGGAAACACCATATATTTT. Encoded protein: CAWSSGAAGNTIYF.

The rearrangement links TRBV7-9 to TRBJ2-5; D remains ambiguous. This CDR3 is built from 11 residues. V was trimmed by 3 bases and J by 5 bases, leaving 4 bases between them. Germline CDR1 SEHNR, CDR2 FQNEAQ (reference sequence). The CDR3 reads CASSFRETQYF. For the CDR3, the DNA is TGTGCCAGCAGCTTTCGGGAGACCCAGTACTTC.

The CDR3 reads CASSQGQGDTGELFF. CDR3 coding DNA: TGTGCCAGCAGCCAGGGACAGGGGGACACCGGGGAGCTGTTTTTT. This chain connects TRBV4-2 to TRBJ2-2; 11 positions agree with TRBD1. CDR3 length: 15 residues. The germline V gene has CDR1 LGHNA and CDR2 YNFKEQ. V dropped 3 bases and J dropped 3; count of bases not matched to a gene: 0.

The chain links TRBV29-1 to TRBJ2-4; D remains ambiguous. Germline V gene sequence: CDR1 SQVTM, CDR2 ANQGSEA. The CDR3 totals 11 residues. Trimming cost V 3 bases and J 10 bases, with 10 bases left between them. This CDR3 is CSVENGWIQYF. CDR3 bases: TGCAGCGTTGAGAACGGGTGGATTCAGTACTTC.

This clone was picked up one time. The gene calls are TRBV11-2 and TRBJ2-3; D unresolved. V dropped 1 base and J dropped 4 bases, with 3 bases sitting between them. This CDR3 region has 12 residues. From germline, CDR1 is SGHAT and CDR2 FQNNGV. CDR3 nucleotide sequence: TGTGCCAGCAGCTTAGTACCAGATACGCAGTATTTT. It translates to CASSLVPDTQYF.

This clone was counted once. The chain employs TRBV7-3 and TRBJ1-1; the D gene is possibly TRBD1 (5 bases). The CDR3 runs to 14 residues. Germline CDR1 is SGHTA and CDR2 is FQGTGA. V lost 5 bases, J lost 1 base, and 11 bases lay in between. Here the CDR3 DNA reads TGTGCCAGCAGCCTAGGGACGGCGAACACTGAAGCTTTCTTT. Its protein product is CASSLGTANTEAFF.

This clone was observed a single time. This may come from a read error, since a much larger clone is one base off. This rearrangement joins TRBV18 to TRBJ1-2; a weak D match, TRBD1 (6 bases). V dropped 6 bases and J dropped 4 bases, with 27 bases sitting between them. The CDR3 is 18 amino acids. Germline CDR1 KGHSH, CDR2 LQKENI. This CDR3 is CASSVTRAGIGGVYGYTF. DNA of the CDR3: TGTGCCAGCTCCGTCACTAGGGCCGGGATAGGGGGAGTCTATGGCTACACCTTC.

This rearrangement joins TRBV9 to TRBJ2-1; 10 positions match TRBD2. V trimming: 4 bases; J trimming: 0 bases; junction bases outside the gene matches: 4. From germline, CDR1 is SGDLS and CDR2 YYNGEE. This CDR3 is 16 amino acids long. CDR3 bases: TGTGCCAGCAGCTGGACTAGCGGTATCTCCTACAATGAGCAGTTCTTC. Its protein is CASSWTSGISYNEQFF.

V is TRBV4-2 and J is TRBJ2-1, with 7 nucleotides matching TRBD1. J gave up 8 bases and V 4 bases, and 11 bases lay outside the gene matches. CDR3 length: 15 amino acids. CDR1 and CDR2 (germline): LGHNA, YNFKEQ. CDR3 loop: CASSRTRDTGDEQFF. For the CDR3, the DNA is TGTGCCAGCAGCCGGACCCGGGACACAGGGGATGAGCAGTTCTTC.

This clone was observed once. This chain links TRBV18 with TRBJ2-3, with D possibly being TRBD2 (6 bases). Germline assignment: CDR1 KGHSH and CDR2 LQKENI. The CDR3 has 14 residues. Trimming removed 4 bases from V and 2 bases from J, with 10 bases in between. CDR3 nucleotide sequence: TGTGCCAGCTCACGCAGGGACTCCACAGATACGCAGTATTTT. Translating gives CASSRRDSTDTQYF.

The chain is built from TRBV11-2 and TRBJ2-3; 7 bases agree with TRBD1. J was trimmed by 4 bases and V by 1 base; bases with no gene match: 8. This CDR3 region has 16 residues. CDR1 is SGHAT, CDR2 FQNNGV, per germline. CDR3 in amino acids: CASSLGPGQAPDTQYF. CDR3 sequence (DNA): TGTGCCAGCAGCTTAGGGCCCGGACAGGCGCCAGATACGCAGTATTTT.

The genes are TRBV9 and TRBJ2-2, with 8 bases lining up with TRBD2. Germline CDR1 reads SGDLS; CDR2 reads YYNGEE. The length of the CDR3 is 16 residues. The V gene end was trimmed by 2 bases and the J gene end by 5 bases; junction bases not matched to a gene: 8. The CDR3 coding sequence is TGTGCCAGCAGCGTCTTTAACGGGAGGGGGACCGGGGAGCTGTTTTTT. Translation gives CASSVFNGRGTGELFF.